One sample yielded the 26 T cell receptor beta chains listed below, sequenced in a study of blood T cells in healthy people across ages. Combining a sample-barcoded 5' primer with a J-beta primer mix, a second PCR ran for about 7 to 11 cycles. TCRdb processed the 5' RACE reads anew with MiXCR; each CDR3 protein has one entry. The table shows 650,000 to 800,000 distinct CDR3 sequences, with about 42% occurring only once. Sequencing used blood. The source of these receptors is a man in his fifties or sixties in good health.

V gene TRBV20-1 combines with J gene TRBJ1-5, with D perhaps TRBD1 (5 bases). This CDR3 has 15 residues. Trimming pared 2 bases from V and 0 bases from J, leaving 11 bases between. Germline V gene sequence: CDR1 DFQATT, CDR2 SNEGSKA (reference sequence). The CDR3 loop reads CSARRGANSNQPQHF. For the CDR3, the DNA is TGCAGTGCTAGACGAGGGGCAAATAGCAATCAGCCCCAGCATTTT.

The CDR3 sequence is CASSPRITGGSYNEQYF. The CDR3 DNA reads TGCGCCAGCAGCCCACGGATAACGGGGGGTTCCTACAATGAGCAGTACTTC. The chain links TRBV4-1 to TRBJ2-1; 7 bases match TRBD2. The closer fit of TRBJ2-7 to the DNA end suggests the J call may be wrong. CDR3 size: 17 residues. CDR1 and CDR2 from the germline V gene are MGHRA and YSYEKL.

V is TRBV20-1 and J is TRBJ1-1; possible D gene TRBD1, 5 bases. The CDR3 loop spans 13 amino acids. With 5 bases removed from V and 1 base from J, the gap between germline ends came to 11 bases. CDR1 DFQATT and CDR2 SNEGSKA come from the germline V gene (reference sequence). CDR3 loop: CSAPGGGNTEAFF. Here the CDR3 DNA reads TGCAGTGCTCCCGGGGGAGGGAACACTGAAGCTTTCTTT.

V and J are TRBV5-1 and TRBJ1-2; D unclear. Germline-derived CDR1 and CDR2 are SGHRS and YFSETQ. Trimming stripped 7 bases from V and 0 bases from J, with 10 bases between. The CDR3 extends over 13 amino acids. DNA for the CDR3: TGCGCCAGCCGCCGCGAATCTAACTATGGCTACACCTTC. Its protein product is CASRRESNYGYTF.

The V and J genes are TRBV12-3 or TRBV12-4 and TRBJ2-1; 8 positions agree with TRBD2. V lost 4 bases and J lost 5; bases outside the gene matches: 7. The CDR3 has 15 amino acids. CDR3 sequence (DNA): TGTGCCAGCAGTTCACAACGGGGGGGAAACAATGAGCAGTTCTTC. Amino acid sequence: CASSSQRGGNNEQFF.

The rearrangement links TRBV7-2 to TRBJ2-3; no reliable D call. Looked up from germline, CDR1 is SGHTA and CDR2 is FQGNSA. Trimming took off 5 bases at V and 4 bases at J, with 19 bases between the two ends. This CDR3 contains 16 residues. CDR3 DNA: TGTGCCAGCAGCGCCGGGTTACCATCCTCGGCAGATACGCAGTATTTT. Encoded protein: CASSAGLPSSADTQYF.

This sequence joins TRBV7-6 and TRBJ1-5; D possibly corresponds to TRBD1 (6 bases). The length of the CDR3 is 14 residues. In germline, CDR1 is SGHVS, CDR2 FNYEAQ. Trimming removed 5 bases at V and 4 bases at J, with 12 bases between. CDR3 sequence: CASSEQGWNQPQHF. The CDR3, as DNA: TGTGCCAGCAGCGAACAGGGATGGAATCAGCCCCAGCATTTT.

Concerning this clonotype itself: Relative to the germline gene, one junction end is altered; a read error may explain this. In nucleotides, the CDR3 is TGTGCCGGCAGCTTAGGGCAGGGGGCAGATACGCAGTATTTT. Its translation: CAGSLGQGADTQYF. The rearrangement links TRBV7-3 to TRBJ2-3, with 7 bases matching TRBD1. This CDR3 is 14 amino acids long. CDR1 SGHTA and CDR2 FQGTGA come from the germline V gene.

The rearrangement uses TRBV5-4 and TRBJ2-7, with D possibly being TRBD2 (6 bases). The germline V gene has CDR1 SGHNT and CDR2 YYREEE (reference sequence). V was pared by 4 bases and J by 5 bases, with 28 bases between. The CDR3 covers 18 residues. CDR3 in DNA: TGTGCCAGCAGCGACGGGGGTGGAGGGAACACTCCCGGGAACGAGCAGTACTTC. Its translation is CASSDGGGGNTPGNEQYF. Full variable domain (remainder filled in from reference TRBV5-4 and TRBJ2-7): ETGVTQSPTHLIKTRGQQVTLRCSSQSGHNTVSWYQQALGQGPQFIFQYYREEENGRGNFPPRFSGLQFPNYSSELNVNALELDDSALYLCASSDGGGGNTPGNEQYFGPGTRLTVT.

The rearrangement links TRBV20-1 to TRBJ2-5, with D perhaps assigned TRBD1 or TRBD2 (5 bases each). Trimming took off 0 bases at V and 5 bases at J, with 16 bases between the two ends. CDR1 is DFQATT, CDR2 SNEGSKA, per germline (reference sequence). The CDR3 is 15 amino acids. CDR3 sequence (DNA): TGCAGTGCTAGAGATAACAGGTATCCGGGGGAGACCCAGTACTTC. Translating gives CSARDNRYPGETQYF.

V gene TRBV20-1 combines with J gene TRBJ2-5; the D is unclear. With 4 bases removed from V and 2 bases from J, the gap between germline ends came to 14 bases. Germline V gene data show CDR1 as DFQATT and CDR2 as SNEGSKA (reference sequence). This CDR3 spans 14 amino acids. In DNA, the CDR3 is TGCAGTGCTACCCAGCCCGAGCGACAAGAGACCCAGTACTTC. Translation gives CSATQPERQETQYF.

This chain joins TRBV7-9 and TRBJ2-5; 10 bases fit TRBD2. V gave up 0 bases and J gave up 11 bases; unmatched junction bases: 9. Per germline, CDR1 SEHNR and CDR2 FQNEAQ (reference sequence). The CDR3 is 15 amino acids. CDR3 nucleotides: TGTGCCAGCAGCTTAGCGAGCGGGGGGGCGAAAGAGCAGTACTTC. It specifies CASSLASGGAKEQYF.

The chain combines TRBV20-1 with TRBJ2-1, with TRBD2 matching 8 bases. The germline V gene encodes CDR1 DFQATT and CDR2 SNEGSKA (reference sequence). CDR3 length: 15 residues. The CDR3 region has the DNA TGCAGCGCGAAGGGAGTAGCGGGGTGGGCGGGTGAGCAGTTCTTC. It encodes CSAKGVAGWAGEQFF.

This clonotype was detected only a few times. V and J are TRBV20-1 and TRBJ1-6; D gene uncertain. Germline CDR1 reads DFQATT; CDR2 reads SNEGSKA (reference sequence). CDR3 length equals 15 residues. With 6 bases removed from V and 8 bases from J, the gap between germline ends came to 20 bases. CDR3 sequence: CSARGSEGFDSPLHF. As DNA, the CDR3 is TGCAGTGCCCGTGGGTCGGAGGGATTTGATTCACCCCTCCACTTT.

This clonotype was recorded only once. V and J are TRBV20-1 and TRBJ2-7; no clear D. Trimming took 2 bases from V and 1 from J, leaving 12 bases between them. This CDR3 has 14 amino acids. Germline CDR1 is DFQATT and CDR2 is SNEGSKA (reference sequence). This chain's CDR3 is CSARKVYKSYEQYF. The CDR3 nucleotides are TGCAGTGCTAGAAAGGTGTATAAATCCTACGAGCAGTACTTC.

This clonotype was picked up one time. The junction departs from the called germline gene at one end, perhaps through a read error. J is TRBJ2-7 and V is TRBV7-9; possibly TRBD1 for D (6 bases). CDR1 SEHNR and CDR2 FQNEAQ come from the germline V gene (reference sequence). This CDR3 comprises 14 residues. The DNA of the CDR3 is TGTGCCAGCAGCGCCCAACAGGGCTCCGACGAGCAGTACTTC. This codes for CASSAQQGSDEQYF.

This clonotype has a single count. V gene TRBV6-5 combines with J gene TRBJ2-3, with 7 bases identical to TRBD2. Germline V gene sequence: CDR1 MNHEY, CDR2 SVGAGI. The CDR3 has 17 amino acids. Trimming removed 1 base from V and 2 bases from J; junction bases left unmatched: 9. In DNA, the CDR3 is TGTGCCAGCAGTTACTTATCTCCAGCGGGGCACACAGATACGCAGTATTTT. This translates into CASSYLSPAGHTDTQYF.

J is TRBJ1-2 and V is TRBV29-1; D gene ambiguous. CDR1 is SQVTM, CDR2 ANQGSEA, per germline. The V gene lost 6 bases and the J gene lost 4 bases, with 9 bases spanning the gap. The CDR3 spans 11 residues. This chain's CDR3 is CSVAGAYGYTF. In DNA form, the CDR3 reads TGCAGCGTGGCAGGTGCCTATGGCTACACCTTC.

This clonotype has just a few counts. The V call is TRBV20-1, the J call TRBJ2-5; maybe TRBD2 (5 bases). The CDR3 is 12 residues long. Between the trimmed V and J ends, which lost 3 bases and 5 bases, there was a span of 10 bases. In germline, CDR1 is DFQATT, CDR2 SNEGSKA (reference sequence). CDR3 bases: TGCAGTGCTAGGACCGGACTGGAGACCCAGTACTTC. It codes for CSARTGLETQYF.

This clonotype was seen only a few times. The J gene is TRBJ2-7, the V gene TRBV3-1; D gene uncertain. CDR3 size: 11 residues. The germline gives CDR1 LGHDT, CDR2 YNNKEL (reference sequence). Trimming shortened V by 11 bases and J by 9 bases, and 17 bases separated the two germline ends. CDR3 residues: CAPRTLIGQYF. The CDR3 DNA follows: TGTGCCCCCCGAACCCTTATTGGGCAGTACTTC.

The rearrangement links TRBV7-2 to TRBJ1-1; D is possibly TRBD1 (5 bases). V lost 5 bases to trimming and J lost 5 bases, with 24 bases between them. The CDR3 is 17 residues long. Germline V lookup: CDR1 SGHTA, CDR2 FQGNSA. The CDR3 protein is CASSKGHYLLTRTEAFF. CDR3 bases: TGTGCCAGCAGCAAAGGACATTACCTCCTAACCCGGACTGAAGCTTTCTTT. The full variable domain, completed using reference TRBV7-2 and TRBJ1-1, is GAGVSQSPSNKVTEKGKDVELRCDPISGHTALYWYRQSLGQGLEFLIYFQGNSAPDKSGLPSDRFSAERTGGSVSTLTIQRTQQEDSAVYLCASSKGHYLLTRTEAFFGQGTRLTVV.

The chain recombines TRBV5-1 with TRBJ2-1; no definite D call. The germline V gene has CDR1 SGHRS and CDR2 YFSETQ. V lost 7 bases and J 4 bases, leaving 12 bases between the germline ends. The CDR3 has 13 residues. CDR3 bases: TGCGCCAGCGGCCTAACAGAGTACAATGAGCAGTTCTTC. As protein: CASGLTEYNEQFF.

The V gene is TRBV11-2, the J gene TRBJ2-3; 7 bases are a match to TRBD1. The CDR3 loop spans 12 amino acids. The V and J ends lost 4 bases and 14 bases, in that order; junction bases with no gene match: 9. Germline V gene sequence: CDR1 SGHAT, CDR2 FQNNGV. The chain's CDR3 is CASSSSGTEAYF. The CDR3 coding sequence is TGTGCCAGCAGCTCCTCCGGGACAGAGGCGTATTTT. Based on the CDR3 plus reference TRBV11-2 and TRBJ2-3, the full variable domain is EAGVAQSPRYKIIEKRQSVAFWCNPISGHATLYWYQQILGQGPKLLIQFQNNGVVDDSQLPKDRFSAERLKGVDSTLKIQPAKLEDSAVYLCASSSSGTEAYFGPGTRLTVL.

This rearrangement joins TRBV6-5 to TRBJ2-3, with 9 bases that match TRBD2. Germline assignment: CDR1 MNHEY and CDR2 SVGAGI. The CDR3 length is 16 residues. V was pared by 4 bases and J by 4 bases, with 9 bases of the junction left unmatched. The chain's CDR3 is CASSSELAGRADTQYF. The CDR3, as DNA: TGTGCCAGCAGTTCTGAACTAGCGGGTAGGGCAGATACGCAGTATTTT.

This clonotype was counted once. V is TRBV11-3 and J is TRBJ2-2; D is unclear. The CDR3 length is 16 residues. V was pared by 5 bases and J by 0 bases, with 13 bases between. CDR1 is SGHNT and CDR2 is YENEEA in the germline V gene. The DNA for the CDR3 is TGTGCCAGCAGCGAGCACAGCCGCTCGAACACCGGGGAGCTGTTTTTT. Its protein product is CASSEHSRSNTGELFF. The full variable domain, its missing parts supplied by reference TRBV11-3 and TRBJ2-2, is EAGVVQSPRYKIIEKKQPVAFWCNPISGHNTLYWYLQNLGQGPELLIRYENEEAVDDSQLPKDRFSAERLKGVDSTLKIQPAELGDSAVYLCASSEHSRSNTGELFFGEGSRLTVL.

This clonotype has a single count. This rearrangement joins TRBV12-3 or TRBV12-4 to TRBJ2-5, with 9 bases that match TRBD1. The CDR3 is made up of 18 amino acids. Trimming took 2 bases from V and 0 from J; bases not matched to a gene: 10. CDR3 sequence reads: CASSLKTGGLEYQETQYF. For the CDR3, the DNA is TGTGCCAGCAGTTTAAAGACAGGGGGACTGGAGTACCAAGAGACCCAGTACTTC.